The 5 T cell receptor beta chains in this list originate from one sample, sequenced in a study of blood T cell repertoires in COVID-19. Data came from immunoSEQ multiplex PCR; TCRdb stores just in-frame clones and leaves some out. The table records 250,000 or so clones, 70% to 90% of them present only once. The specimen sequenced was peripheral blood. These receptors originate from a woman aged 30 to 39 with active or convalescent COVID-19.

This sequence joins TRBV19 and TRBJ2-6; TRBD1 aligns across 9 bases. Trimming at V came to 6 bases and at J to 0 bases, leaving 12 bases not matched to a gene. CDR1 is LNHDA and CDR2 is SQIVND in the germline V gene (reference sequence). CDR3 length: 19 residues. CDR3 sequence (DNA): TGTGCCAGTAGCAGGAGACCGGGACAGGGCCTCTCTGGGGCCAACGTCCTGACTTTC. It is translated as CASSRRPGQGLSGANVLTF.

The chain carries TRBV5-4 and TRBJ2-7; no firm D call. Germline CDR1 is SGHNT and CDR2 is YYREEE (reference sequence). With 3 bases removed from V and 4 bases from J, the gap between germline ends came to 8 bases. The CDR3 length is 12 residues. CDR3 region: CASSSDRYEQYF. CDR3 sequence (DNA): TGTGCCAGCAGCTCCGATCGGTACGAGCAGTACTTC.

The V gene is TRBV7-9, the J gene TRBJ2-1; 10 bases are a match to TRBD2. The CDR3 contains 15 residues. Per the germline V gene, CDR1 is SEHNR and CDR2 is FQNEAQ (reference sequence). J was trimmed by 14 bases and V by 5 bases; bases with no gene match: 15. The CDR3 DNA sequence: TGTGCCAGCAGCACCTCGGGACTAGCGTCTCCTCGGGAGTTCTTC. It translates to CASSTSGLASPREFF.

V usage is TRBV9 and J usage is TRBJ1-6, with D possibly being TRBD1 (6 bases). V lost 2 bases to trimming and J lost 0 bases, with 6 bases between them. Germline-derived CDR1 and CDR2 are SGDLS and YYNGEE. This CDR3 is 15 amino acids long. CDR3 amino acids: CASSVDSSYNSPLHF. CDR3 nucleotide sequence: TGTGCCAGCAGCGTGGACAGCTCCTATAATTCACCCCTCCACTTT.

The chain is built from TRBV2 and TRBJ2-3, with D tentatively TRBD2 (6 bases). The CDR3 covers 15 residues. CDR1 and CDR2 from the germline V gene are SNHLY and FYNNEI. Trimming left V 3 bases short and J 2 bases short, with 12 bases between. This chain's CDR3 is CASSDGGGNTDTQYF. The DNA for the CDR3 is TGTGCCAGCAGTGATGGTGGGGGGAACACAGATACGCAGTATTTT.